A single sample gave rise to the 17 T cell receptor beta chains below, sequenced in a study. In TCRdb, the 5' RACE reads were re-called with MiXCR into one record per CDR3 protein. Among about 57,000 distinct CDR3 sequences listed, roughly 28% were seen once. Input material: tumor-infiltrating memory CD4+ T cells sorted from the breast tumor. The subset here: memory CD4+ T cells, CD4+CD45RO+CD25-. The origin of the receptors is a female donor with breast cancer.

J is TRBJ2-1 and V is TRBV5-1; D gene unclear. V was shortened by 0 bases and J by 5 bases, with 9 bases between the two germline ends. The CDR3 totals 14 residues. CDR1 and CDR2 (germline): SGHRS, YFSETQ. The DNA of the CDR3 is TGCGCCAGCAGCTTGGGCGGTCTCAACAATGAGCAGTTCTTC. It yields the protein CASSLGGLNNEQFF.

About this clonotype: A read error may produce the germline difference seen at one junction end. This chain connects TRBV29-1 to TRBJ1-1; D gene unclear. Germline assignment: CDR1 SQVTM and CDR2 ANQGSEA. The CDR3 spans 14 residues. The CDR3 region has the DNA TGCAGCGTTGAAGATAGGTCGCGGAGGACTGATGCTTTCTTT. Translating gives CSVEDRSRRTDAFF.

The V call is TRBV6-1, the J call TRBJ1-5; TRBD1 agrees at 9 bases. With 3 bases clipped from V and 5 bases from J, the junction kept 5 bases outside the gene matches. The CDR3 has 15 amino acids. Germline values: CDR1 MNHNS, CDR2 SASEGT. CDR3 sequence reads: CASSERTGADQPQHF. CDR3 DNA: TGTGCCAGCAGTGAGAGGACAGGGGCCGATCAGCCCCAGCATTTT.

This clonotype came up a few times. Because the CDR3 is missing its conserved closing phenylalanine or tryptophan, this is likely a read error. The gene calls are TRBV28 and TRBJ2-7; 9 bases match TRBD1. The germline V gene has CDR1 MDHEN and CDR2 SYDVKM. CDR3 length: 15 amino acids. CDR3 protein: CASTDNGQGTLEQYC. As DNA, the CDR3 is TGCGCCAGCACCGACAATGGACAGGGGACCCTTGAGCAGTACTGC.

This clonotype was picked up a small number of times. The CDR3 DNA reads as TGCAGTGCAACCCGACAGGGGGGCTCTGAAGCTTTCTTT. Its translation: CSATRQGGSEAFF. The chain has TRBV20-1 and TRBJ1-1; TRBD1 matches at 9 bases. There are 13 residues in the CDR3. Germline values: CDR1 DFQATT, CDR2 SNEGSKA (reference sequence). The J segment lost 6 bases and the V segment lost 6 bases, leaving 8 bases of the junction unmatched.

The rearrangement joins TRBV6-6 to TRBJ2-7, with 9 bases aligning to TRBD2. Germline lookup yields CDR1 MNHNY and CDR2 SVGAGI (reference sequence). The length of the CDR3 is 14 residues. V shed 2 bases, J shed 3 bases, and the junction held 2 bases outside the gene matches. CDR3 coding DNA: TGTGCCAGCAGTTACGGGCGGGAGGGCTACGAGCAGTACTTC. Translated, it gives CASSYGREGYEQYF.

The table lists this clonotype with a few counts. The chain recombines TRBV5-6 with TRBJ2-5, with D perhaps TRBD1 (6 bases). The ends were cut back, 2 bases at V and 2 bases at J, with 10 bases in the middle. This CDR3 spans 14 amino acids. Germline CDR1 SGHDT, CDR2 YYEEEE. CDR3 in DNA: TGTGCCAGCAGCTTAGGGGGTGGGCAAGAGACCCAGTACTTC. Amino acid sequence: CASSLGGGQETQYF.

CDR3: CATSRDDRGSAFF. The CDR3 region has the DNA TGTGCCACCAGCAGAGATGACAGGGGATCAGCTTTCTTT. The chain carries TRBV15 and TRBJ1-1; 8 bases map to TRBD1. The CDR3 is made up of 13 amino acids. Germline V gene sequence: CDR1 LNHNV, CDR2 YYDKDF (reference sequence). Trimming cost V 0 bases and J 10 bases; bases outside gene matches: 4.

This sequence joins TRBV28 and TRBJ1-2; no clear D. Germline V gene sequence: CDR1 MDHEN, CDR2 SYDVKM. The CDR3 is 16 amino acids. Trimming left V 6 bases short and J 7 bases short, with 24 bases between. This chain's CDR3 is CASSPVEFYSRGGYTF. The CDR3 DNA follows: TGTGCCAGCAGCCCCGTCGAGTTCTACTCTCGGGGTGGCTACACCTTC.

This clonotype was seen a few times. V and J are TRBV7-2 and TRBJ1-2, with TRBD1 matching over 7 bases. The CDR3 runs to 14 residues. Germline-derived CDR1 and CDR2 are SGHTA and FQGNSA. The ends lost 2 bases at V and 8 bases at J; junction bases unmatched: 8. CDR3 in amino acids: CASSLNRGGEGYTF. DNA for the CDR3: TGTGCCAGCAGCTTAAACAGGGGAGGAGAGGGCTACACCTTC.

In its sample, this clonotype was seen a few times. The chain has TRBV20-1 and TRBJ1-5; the D is unclear. This CDR3 has 14 residues. From germline, CDR1 is DFQATT and CDR2 SNEGSKA (reference sequence). V was pared by 3 bases and J by 6 bases, with 15 bases between. The CDR3 loop is CSASGGGRSQPQHF. CDR3 DNA sequence: TGCAGTGCTAGCGGTGGAGGGCGGAGTCAGCCCCAGCATTTT.

In this sample, this clonotype turned up a few times. V usage is TRBV20-1 and J usage is TRBJ1-1; the D is unclear. CDR3 size: 13 residues. V was pared by 6 bases and J by 3 bases, with 14 bases between. Per the germline V gene, CDR1 is DFQATT and CDR2 is SNEGSKA (reference sequence). Here the CDR3 DNA reads TGCAGTGCCCTTCGGGCGCAAGACACTGAAGCTTTCTTT. The encoded protein is CSALRAQDTEAFF.

This rearrangement joins TRBV6-2 or TRBV6-3 to TRBJ2-3, with D perhaps TRBD1 (6 bases). The V end was cut by 8 bases, the J end by 5 bases, with 11 bases between. CDR1 is MNHEY and CDR2 is SVGEGT in the germline V gene. The CDR3 extends over 12 amino acids. The CDR3, as DNA: TGTGCCAGCGGGACATCCGAAGATACGCAGTATTTT. Its translation is CASGTSEDTQYF.

This rearrangement joins TRBV29-1 to TRBJ2-1; perhaps TRBD1 as D (5 bases). Trimming cost V 4 bases and J 9 bases, with 13 bases left between them. CDR1 is SQVTM and CDR2 is ANQGSEA in the germline V gene. This CDR3 has 12 residues. The CDR3 is CSVAQGIGEQFF. CDR3 coding DNA: TGCAGCGTTGCTCAGGGAATCGGTGAGCAGTTCTTC.

The chain is built from TRBV7-9 and TRBJ1-1; unclear D gene. V lost 2 bases to trimming and J lost 4 bases, with 11 bases between them. Germline CDR1 SEHNR, CDR2 FQNEAQ (reference sequence). The CDR3 runs to 14 residues. In DNA form, the CDR3 reads TGTGCCAGCAGCTTAATGGGAAGCGGCACTGAAGCTTTCTTT. As protein: CASSLMGSGTEAFF.

There are a few counts of this clonotype. The J gene is TRBJ2-7, the V gene TRBV25-1, with unresolved D. V was trimmed by 3 bases and J by 2 bases, leaving 8 bases between them. Germline V gene data show CDR1 as MGHDK and CDR2 as SYGVNS. The CDR3 length is 13 residues. CDR3 loop: CASSDELTYEQYF. As DNA, the CDR3 is TGTGCCAGCAGTGATGAGCTAACCTACGAGCAGTACTTC.

This clonotype was found a few times. The CDR3 DNA reads TGCGCCAGCAGCCTGACTGGGTATGAGCAGTTCTTC. Translation gives CASSLTGYEQFF. J is TRBJ2-1 and V is TRBV5-1; D unresolved. Germline V lookup: CDR1 SGHRS, CDR2 YFSETQ. This CDR3 spans 12 amino acids. V dropped 4 bases and J dropped 8 bases, with 10 bases sitting between them.